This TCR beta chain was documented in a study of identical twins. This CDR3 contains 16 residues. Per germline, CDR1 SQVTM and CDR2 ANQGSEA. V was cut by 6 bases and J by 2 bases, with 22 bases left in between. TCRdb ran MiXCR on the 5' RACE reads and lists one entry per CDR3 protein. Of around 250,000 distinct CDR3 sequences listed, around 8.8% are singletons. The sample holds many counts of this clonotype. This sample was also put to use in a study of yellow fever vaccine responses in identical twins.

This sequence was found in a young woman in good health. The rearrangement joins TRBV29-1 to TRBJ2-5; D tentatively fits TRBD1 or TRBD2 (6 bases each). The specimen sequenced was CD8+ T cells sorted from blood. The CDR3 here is CSVPGRRGRGQETQYF. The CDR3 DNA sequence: TGCAGCGTCCCCGGGCGGCGGGGAAGGGGGCAAGAGACCCAGTACTTC.